This T cell receptor beta chain was obtained from a study of blood T cell repertoires in COVID-19. Overall study: The United States, Italy and Spain supplied acute and convalescent COVID-19 samples. Sources were T cells, B-cell-depleted T cells, or PBMCs; the material itself was cDNA or gDNA.

Per the study methods: Amplification with reference gene primers provided the estimates of nucleated cell counts. TCRdb's copy holds only in-frame clones and misses some; the assay was immunoSEQ multiplex PCR. The D gene and trimming were derived from the DNA, and the V and J assignments and clone size from that table. There are some 360,000 clones in the sample; more than 70% occur only once, and about 2.1% lies in the top ten. In Seattle, patients joined the study during active infection and were tracked longitudinally. CDR1 is SGHAT, CDR2 FQNNGV, per germline. The V end lost 5 bases, the J end lost 5 bases, and 18 bases lay between the germline ends. The CDR3 contains 15 residues.

This sequence joins TRBV11-2 and TRBJ2-5; possibly TRBD2 for D (7 bases). Input material: peripheral blood. This TCR was recovered from an older woman with COVID-19, enrolled during active disease. The CDR3 loop reads CASSANGGPGETQYF. CDR3 nucleotides: TGTGCCAGCAGCGCCAACGGGGGGCCGGGGGAGACCCAGTACTTC.